At least ten counts were recorded for the clone carrying this T cell receptor (beta chain). Investigators excluded patients with uncontrolled infection, other autoimmune disease, pregnancy or lactation. This specimen belongs to a study of T cells in Graves' hyperthyroidism and ophthalmopathy. Amplification of TCR beta CDR3 regions used RNA as the template. The primer set for the first-round RT-PCR of the TCR CDR3 was HTBI. TCRdb itself ran the multiplex PCR reads through MiXCR, one entry per CDR3 protein. The sample includes 600,000 to 850,000 distinct CDR3 sequences, roughly a sixth seen only once; the top ten take around 15%. From germline, CDR1 is SNHLY and CDR2 FYNNEI. Trimming took 3 bases from V and 2 from J, leaving 8 bases between them. The CDR3 is 13 residues long.

The sample taken for sequencing was blood. The rearrangement uses TRBV2 and TRBJ2-7; no firm D call. The sequence came from a woman aged 45-65 years with Graves' hyperthyroidism that later progressed to Graves' ophthalmopathy. Here the CDR3 reads CASSDGSTYEQYF. Written as DNA, the CDR3 is TGTGCCAGCAGTGACGGTTCGACCTACGAGCAGTACTTC. Filled out from reference TRBV2 and TRBJ2-7, the complete variable domain reads EPEVTQTPSHQVTQMGQEVILRCVPISNHLYFYWYRQILGQKVEFLVSFYNNEISEKSEIFDDQFSVERPDGSNFTLKIRSTKLEDSAMYFCASSDGSTYEQYFGPGTRLTVT.